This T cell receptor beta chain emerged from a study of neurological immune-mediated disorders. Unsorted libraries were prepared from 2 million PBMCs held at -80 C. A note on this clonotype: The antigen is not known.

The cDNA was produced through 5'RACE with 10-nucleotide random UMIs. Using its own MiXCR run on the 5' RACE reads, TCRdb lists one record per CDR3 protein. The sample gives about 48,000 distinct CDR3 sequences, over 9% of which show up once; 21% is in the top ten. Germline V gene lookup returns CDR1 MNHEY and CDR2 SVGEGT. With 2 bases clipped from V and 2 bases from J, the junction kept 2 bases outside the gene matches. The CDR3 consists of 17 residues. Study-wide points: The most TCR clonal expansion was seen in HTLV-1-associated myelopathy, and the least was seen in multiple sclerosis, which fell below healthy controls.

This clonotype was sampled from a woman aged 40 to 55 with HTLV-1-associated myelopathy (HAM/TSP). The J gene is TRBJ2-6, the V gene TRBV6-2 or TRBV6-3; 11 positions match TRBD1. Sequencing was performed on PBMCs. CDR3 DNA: TGTGCCAGCAGTTACGGGACAGGGGGTACTGGGGCCAACGTCCTGACTTTC. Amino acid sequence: CASSYGTGGTGANVLTF.